The 14 T cell receptor beta chains below were found in one sample sequenced in a study of beta chain features in type 1 diabetes. Study-wide findings and caveats: A moderate, significant TCRB CDR3 shortening appeared in type 1 diabetes across four CD4+ subsets.

Their antigens are not known. All of the isolated RNA was reverse transcribed, so expressed TCRB transcripts were sequenced. The assay was immunoSEQ multiplex PCR, and TCRdb's table has in-frame clones only and misses some. The sample contains roughly 130,000 clones, roughly 17% of which appear only once. Sequenced material: central memory CD4+ T cells from blood. These receptor sequences come from a man in his thirties or forties with type 1 diabetes.

The rearrangement uses TRBV4-3 and TRBJ2-3; D might be TRBD1 (5 bases). The germline gives CDR1 LGHNA, CDR2 YSLEER. The V gene lost 0 bases and the J gene lost 4 bases, with 8 bases spanning the gap. This CDR3 comprises 14 residues. In DNA, the CDR3 is TGCGCCAGCAGCCAAGAAGGGGCATCAGATACGCAGTATTTT. Its protein product is CASSQEGASDTQYF.

This clone was seen a handful of times. The V gene is TRBV5-1, the J gene TRBJ2-7; D gene ambiguous. Trimming shortened V by 0 bases and J by 0 bases, and 7 bases separated the two germline ends. The CDR3 totals 14 residues. Germline loops: CDR1 SGHRS, CDR2 YFSETQ. The CDR3 is CASSLAPSSYEQYF. CDR3 nucleotide sequence: TGCGCCAGCAGCTTGGCCCCGAGCTCCTACGAGCAGTACTTC.

The chain is built from TRBV5-6 and TRBJ2-3, with TRBD1 as a possible D gene (5 bases). V lost 1 base, J lost 1 base, and 16 bases lay in between. The CDR3 is 17 amino acids. Germline CDR1 is SGHDT and CDR2 is YYEEEE. CDR3 coding DNA: TGTGCCAGCAGCTTGTTCCTGGCAGGGTTAGGCACAGATACGCAGTATTTT. This codes for CASSLFLAGLGTDTQYF.

This clone was counted only a few times. The chain has TRBV30 and TRBJ1-5; no clear D gene. The V end was cut by 2 bases, the J end by 3 bases, with 8 bases between. Germline V lookup: CDR1 GTSNPN, CDR2 SVGIG (reference sequence). The CDR3 contains 13 residues. DNA of the CDR3: TGTGCCTGGAGTAGGCAGGCCAATCAGCCCCAGCATTTT. It yields the protein CAWSRQANQPQHF.

This chain's CDR3 is CASSLTGSNEKLFF. DNA of the CDR3: TGCGCCAGCAGCTTAACAGGGAGCAATGAAAAACTGTTTTTT. The rearrangement joins TRBV5-1 to TRBJ1-4; D is perhaps TRBD1 (6 bases). V was shortened by 2 bases and J by 5 bases, with 10 bases between the two germline ends. CDR3 length: 14 amino acids. The V gene's germline CDR1 is SGHRS and CDR2 YFSETQ. Drawing the rest from reference TRBV5-1 and TRBJ1-4, the complete variable domain is KAGVTQTPRYLIKTRGQQVTLSCSPISGHRSVSWYQQTPGQGLQFLFEYFSETQRNKGNFPGRFSGRQFSNSRSEMNVSTLELGDSALYLCASSLTGSNEKLFFGSGTQLSVL.

The chain combines TRBV5-1 with TRBJ2-1; 9 nucleotides align to TRBD1. CDR1 is SGHRS and CDR2 is YFSETQ in the germline V gene. The CDR3 is made up of 16 amino acids. J was trimmed by 7 bases and V by 0 bases; bases with no gene match: 8. CDR3 DNA: TGCGCCAGCAGCTTGGACCCGGGACAGGGATTGAATGAGCAGTTCTTC. This codes for CASSLDPGQGLNEQFF.

This clone has more than one count but fewer than ten. The rearrangement joins TRBV4-3 to TRBJ2-3; D might be TRBD1 (6 bases). The V gene lost 1 base and the J gene lost 0 bases, with 14 bases spanning the gap. Germline V lookup: CDR1 LGHNA, CDR2 YSLEER. This CDR3 comprises 17 residues. As DNA, the CDR3 is TGCGCCAGCAGCCAAGGGGGACACCTTCTTAGCACAGATACGCAGTATTTT. Translation: CASSQGGHLLSTDTQYF.

This chain links TRBV30 with TRBJ1-5; possible D gene TRBD1, 6 bases. CDR1 is GTSNPN, CDR2 SVGIG, per germline (reference sequence). The CDR3 loop spans 15 amino acids. Trimming removed 0 bases at V and 7 bases at J, with 16 bases between. As DNA, the CDR3 is TGTGCCTGGAGTGTACGGGGGCGCGGTCGACAGCCCCAGCATTTT. Translated, it gives CAWSVRGRGRQPQHF.

The chain employs TRBV6-5 and TRBJ1-2; 9 nucleotides line up with TRBD1. The junction had 9 bases not matched to a gene; V was cut back by 9 bases and J by 7 bases. The CDR3 runs to 13 residues. The germline V gene has CDR1 MNHEY and CDR2 SVGAGI. The CDR3 here is CASVRTGDRGYTF. The CDR3 DNA follows: TGTGCCAGTGTCCGGACAGGGGATCGTGGCTACACCTTC.

This CDR3 is CASSLNRGDEQYF. The CDR3 DNA sequence: TGTGCCAGCAGCTTAAACAGGGGTGACGAGCAGTACTTC. J is TRBJ2-7 and V is TRBV7-2; 7 nucleotides align to TRBD1. The CDR3 sequence is 13 residues long. CDR1 is SGHTA and CDR2 is FQGNSA in the germline V gene. The junction had 3 bases not matched to a gene; V was cut back by 2 bases and J by 5 bases.

The V call is TRBV7-2, the J call TRBJ2-5; D tentatively fits TRBD1 or TRBD2 (5 bases each). The V end was cut by 5 bases, the J end by 5 bases, with 18 bases between. The CDR3 runs to 15 residues. Germline lookup yields CDR1 SGHTA and CDR2 FQGNSA. This CDR3 reads CASSLPPGTGETQYF. For the CDR3, the DNA is TGTGCCAGCAGCCTACCCCCAGGGACCGGGGAGACCCAGTACTTC.

J is TRBJ2-4 and V is TRBV4-1, with 7 bases fitting TRBD1. Germline lookup yields CDR1 MGHRA and CDR2 YSYEKL. The junction had 2 bases not matched to a gene; V was cut back by 0 bases and J by 6 bases. The CDR3 runs 14 residues. CDR3 sequence reads: CASSQDDRANIQYF. CDR3 nucleotides: TGCGCCAGCAGCCAAGATGACAGGGCAAACATTCAGTACTTC.

This chain links TRBV30 with TRBJ2-5, with D unresolved. This CDR3 is 15 amino acids long. V was cut by 1 base and J by 4 bases, with 16 bases left in between. Per the germline V gene, CDR1 is GTSNPN and CDR2 is SVGIG (reference sequence). In DNA form, the CDR3 reads TGTGCCTGGAGTGATTCACCCCAACTCGGAGAGACCCAGTACTTC. Translated, it gives CAWSDSPQLGETQYF. Full variable domain (outside the CDR3, taken from reference TRBV30 and TRBJ2-5): SQTIHQWPATLVQPVGSPLSLECTVEGTSNPNLYWYRQAAGRGLQLLFYSVGIGQISSEVPQNLSASRPQDRQFILSSKKLLLSDSGFYLCAWSDSPQLGETQYFGPGTRLLVL.

This clone has just a few counts. This chain links TRBV21-1 with TRBJ1-1. TRBV21-1 is a pseudogene. CDR3 length: 13 amino acids. CDR3 amino acids: CASSKAGVTEAFF. The CDR3 nucleotides are TGTGCCAGCAGCAAGGCGGGGGTCACTGAAGCTTTCTTT.